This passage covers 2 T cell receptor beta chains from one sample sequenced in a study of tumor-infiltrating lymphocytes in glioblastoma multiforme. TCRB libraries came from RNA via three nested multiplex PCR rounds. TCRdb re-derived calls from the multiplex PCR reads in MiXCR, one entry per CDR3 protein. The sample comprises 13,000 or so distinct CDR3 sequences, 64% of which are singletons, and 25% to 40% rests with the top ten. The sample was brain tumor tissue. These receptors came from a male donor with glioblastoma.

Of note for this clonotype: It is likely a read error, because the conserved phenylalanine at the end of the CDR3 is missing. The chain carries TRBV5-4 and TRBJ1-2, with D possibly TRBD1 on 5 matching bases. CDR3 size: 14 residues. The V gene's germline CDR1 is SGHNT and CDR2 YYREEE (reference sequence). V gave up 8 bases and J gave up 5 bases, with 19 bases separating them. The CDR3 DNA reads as TGTGCCAGTAGCACCCCGACCCAGGGATATGGCTACACCTTA. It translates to CASSTPTQGYGYTL.

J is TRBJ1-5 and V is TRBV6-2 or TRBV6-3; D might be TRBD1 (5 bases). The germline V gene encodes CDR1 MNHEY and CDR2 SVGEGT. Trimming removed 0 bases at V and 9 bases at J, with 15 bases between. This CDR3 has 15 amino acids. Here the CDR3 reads CASSYSVGEDRPQHF. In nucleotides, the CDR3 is TGTGCCAGCAGTTACTCGGTAGGGGAAGATCGGCCCCAGCATTTT.